This T cell receptor (beta chain) is from a study of spatial heterogeneity in lung cancer. Background on the study: Each time, sequencing found more beta-chain sequences than alpha-chain sequences. Study-wide points: Expanded intratumoral alpha and beta TCR counts tracked tumor mutation counts.

By proportion, this clonotype is medium-sized. Its antigen is undetermined. In TCRdb, the 5' RACE reads were re-called with MiXCR into one record per CDR3 protein. The sample consists of 20,000 to 25,000 distinct CDR3 sequences, roughly 6.5% of them appearing once. V trimming: 10 bases; J trimming: 2 bases; junction bases outside the gene matches: 6. The CDR3 is 13 amino acids. Time point reported: sample taken at primary tumor resection. Donation came from some 72 patients with untreated early-stage non-small cell lung cancer. J is TRBJ2-3 and V is TRBV12-3 or TRBV12-4; 7 positions match TRBD1. This sample comprised lung tumor tissue, obtained at surgery. The clonotype originates from a male donor with early-stage non-small cell lung cancer. This chain's CDR3 is CATQGQYTDTQYF. The CDR3 region has the DNA TGTGCCACCCAGGGACAGTACACAGATACGCAGTATTTT.